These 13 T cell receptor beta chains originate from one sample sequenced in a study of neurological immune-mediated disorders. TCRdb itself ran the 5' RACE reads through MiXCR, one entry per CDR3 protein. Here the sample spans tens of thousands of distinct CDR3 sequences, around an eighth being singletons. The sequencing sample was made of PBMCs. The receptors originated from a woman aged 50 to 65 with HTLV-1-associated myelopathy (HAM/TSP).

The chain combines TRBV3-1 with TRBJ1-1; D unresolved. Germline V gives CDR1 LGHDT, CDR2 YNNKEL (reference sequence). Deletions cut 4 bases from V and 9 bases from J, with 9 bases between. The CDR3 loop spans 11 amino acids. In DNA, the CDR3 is TGTGCCAGCAGCCTAGGAACTAAAGCTTTCTTT. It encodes CASSLGTKAFF.

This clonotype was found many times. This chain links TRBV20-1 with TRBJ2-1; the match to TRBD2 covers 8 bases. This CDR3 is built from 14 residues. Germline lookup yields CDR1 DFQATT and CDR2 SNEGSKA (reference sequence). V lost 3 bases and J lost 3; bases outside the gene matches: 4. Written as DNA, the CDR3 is TGCAGTGCTAGGGGACTAGGGGGCTACAATGAGCAGTTCTTC. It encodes CSARGLGGYNEQFF.

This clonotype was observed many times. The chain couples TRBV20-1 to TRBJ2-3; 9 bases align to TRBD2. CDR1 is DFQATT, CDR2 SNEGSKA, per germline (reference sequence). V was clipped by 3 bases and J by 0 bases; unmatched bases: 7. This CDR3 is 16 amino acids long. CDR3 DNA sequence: TGCAGTGCTAGCGGGAGGACTAGCGTCAGCACAGATACGCAGTATTTT. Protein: CSASGRTSVSTDTQYF.

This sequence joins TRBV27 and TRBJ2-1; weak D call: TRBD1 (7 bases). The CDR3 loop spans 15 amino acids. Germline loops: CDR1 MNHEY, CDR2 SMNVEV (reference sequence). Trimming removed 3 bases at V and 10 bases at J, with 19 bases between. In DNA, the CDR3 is TGTGCCAGCAGTTTGATCAGGGGGGCCGGAGGGGAGCAGTTCTTC. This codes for CASSLIRGAGGEQFF.

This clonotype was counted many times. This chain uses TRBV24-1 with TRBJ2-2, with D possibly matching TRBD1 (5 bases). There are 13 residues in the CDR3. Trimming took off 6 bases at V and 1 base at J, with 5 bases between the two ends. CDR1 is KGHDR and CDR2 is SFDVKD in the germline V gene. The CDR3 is CATSRGNTGELFF. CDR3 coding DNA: TGTGCCACCAGTAGGGGGAACACCGGGGAGCTGTTTTTT.

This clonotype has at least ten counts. The CDR3 DNA reads TGTGCCAGCAGCGCCGGGACAGGTTCCGGGGAGCCCCAGCATTTT. This sequence encodes CASSAGTGSGEPQHF. The chain employs TRBV6-5 and TRBJ1-5, with 8 bases lining up with TRBD1. The CDR3 sequence is 15 residues long. The V and J ends lost 6 bases and 8 bases, in that order; junction bases with no gene match: 12. The germline gives CDR1 MNHEY, CDR2 SVGAGI.

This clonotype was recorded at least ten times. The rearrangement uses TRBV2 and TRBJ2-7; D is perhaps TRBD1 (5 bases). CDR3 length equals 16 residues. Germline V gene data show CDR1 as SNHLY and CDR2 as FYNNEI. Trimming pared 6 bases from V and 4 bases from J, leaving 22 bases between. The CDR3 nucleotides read TGTGCCAGCAGGAGACCTAGGGGCAGGAGCGCGTACGAGCAGTACTTC. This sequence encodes CASRRPRGRSAYEQYF.

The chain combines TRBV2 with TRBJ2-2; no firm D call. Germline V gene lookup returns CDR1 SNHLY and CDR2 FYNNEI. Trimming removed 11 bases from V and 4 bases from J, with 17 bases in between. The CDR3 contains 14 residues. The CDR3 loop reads CAGHPASGTGELFF. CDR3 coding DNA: TGTGCCGGCCACCCGGCTTCGGGCACCGGGGAGCTGTTTTTT.

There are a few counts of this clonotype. CDR3 sequence reads: CASSLGGVNYGYTF. Written as DNA, the CDR3 is TGTGCCAGCAGTTTAGGCGGGGTTAACTATGGCTACACCTTC. The chain employs TRBV28 and TRBJ1-2; D gene ambiguous. CDR3 length equals 14 residues. Trimming shortened V by 2 bases and J by 1 base, and 8 bases separated the two germline ends. In germline, CDR1 is MDHEN, CDR2 SYDVKM.

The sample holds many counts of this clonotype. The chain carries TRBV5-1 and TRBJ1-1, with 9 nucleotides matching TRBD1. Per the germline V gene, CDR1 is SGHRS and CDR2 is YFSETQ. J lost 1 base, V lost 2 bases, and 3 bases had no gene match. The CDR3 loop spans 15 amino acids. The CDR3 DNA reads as TGCGCCAGCAGCTTTGGACAGGGGCAGAACACTGAAGCTTTCTTT. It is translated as CASSFGQGQNTEAFF.

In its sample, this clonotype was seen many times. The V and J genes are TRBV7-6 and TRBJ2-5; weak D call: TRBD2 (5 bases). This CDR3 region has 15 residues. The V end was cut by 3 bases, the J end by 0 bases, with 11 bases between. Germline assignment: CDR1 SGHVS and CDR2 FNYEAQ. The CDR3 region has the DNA TGTGCCAGCAGCTTGGACTCCGTGTACCAAGAGACCCAGTACTTC. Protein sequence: CASSLDSVYQETQYF.

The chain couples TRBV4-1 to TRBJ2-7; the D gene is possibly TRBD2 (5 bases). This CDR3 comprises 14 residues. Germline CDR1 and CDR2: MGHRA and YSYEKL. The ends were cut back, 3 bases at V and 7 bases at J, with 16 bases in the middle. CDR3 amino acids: CASSQSLWTGEQYF. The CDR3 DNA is TGCGCCAGCAGCCAGTCTTTATGGACGGGGGAGCAGTACTTC.

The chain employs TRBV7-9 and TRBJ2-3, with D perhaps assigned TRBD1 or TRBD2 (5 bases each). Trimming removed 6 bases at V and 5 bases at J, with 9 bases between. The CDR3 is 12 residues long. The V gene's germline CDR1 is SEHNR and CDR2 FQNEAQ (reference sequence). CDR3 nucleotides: TGTGCCAGCAGGAGGGACCAAGATACGCAGTATTTT. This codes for CASRRDQDTQYF.